This is a list of T cell receptor beta chains from one sample in a study of regulatory T cells in long-lasting Graves disease. TCRdb used MiXCR to reprocess the multiplex PCR reads, holding one entry per CDR3 protein. Among around 450,000 distinct CDR3 sequences listed, roughly a fifth were seen once. This material consisted of peripheral blood mononuclear cells (PBMCs), taken when the disease was refractory, from a patient treated with antithyroid drugs. These receptors all stem from a female donor with Graves disease. Both conserved end residues are part of each CDR3. Each record gives: J gene, clone size, V gene, D gene, CDR3 DNA, CDR3 protein. The D gene is left open where the match is weak. Only some rows state a clone size, as once, few, many or a class for expanded clones.

j_gene: TRBJ2-5
abundance: NA
v_gene: TRBV20-1
d_gene: TRBD2
CDR3nt: TGCAGTGCTAGAGATCCAAGCGGGGATCGAGAGACCCAGTACTTC
CDR3aa: CSARDPSGDRETQYF

j_gene: TRBJ2-4
abundance: many
v_gene: TRBV10-3
d_gene: TRBD1
CDR3nt: TGTGCCATCAGTGAGCAGGGACAGCCGACGGACATTCAGTACTTC
CDR3aa: CAISEQGQPTDIQYF

j_gene: TRBJ2-5
abundance: NA
v_gene: TRBV9
d_gene: NA
CDR3nt: TGTGCCAGCAGCGTTCAAGGAAGCCAAGAGACCCAGTACTTC
CDR3aa: CASSVQGSQETQYF

j_gene: TRBJ2-5
abundance: NA
v_gene: TRBV5-1
d_gene: TRBD1
CDR3nt: TGCGCCAGCAGCTTGGTACCCGGGACAGGGGGCCGAGAGACCCAGTACTTC
CDR3aa: CASSLVPGTGGRETQYF

j_gene: TRBJ2-7
abundance: few
v_gene: TRBV29-1
d_gene: NA
CDR3nt: TGCAGCGTTGCAACCGGACAACCCTACGAGCAGTACTTC
CDR3aa: CSVATGQPYEQYF

j_gene: TRBJ1-5
abundance: NA
v_gene: TRBV6-2/TRBV6-3
d_gene: NA
CDR3nt: TGTGCCAGCAGTTCAAGCTGGGGTCAGCCCCAGCATTTT
CDR3aa: CASSSSWGQPQHF

j_gene: TRBJ2-2
abundance: once
v_gene: TRBV29-1
d_gene: TRBD1
CDR3nt: TGCAGCGTTGTAGGGACAGGGGGCACCGGGGAGCTGTTTTTT
CDR3aa: CSVVGTGGTGELFF

j_gene: TRBJ1-5
abundance: NA
v_gene: TRBV5-1
d_gene: TRBD1
CDR3nt: TGCGCCAGCAGAATACCGGGACAGGGGCATGAGGGACAGCCCCAGCATTTT
CDR3aa: CASRIPGQGHEGQPQHF

j_gene: TRBJ2-3
abundance: NA
v_gene: TRBV15
d_gene: TRBD2
CDR3nt: TGTGCCACCAGCAGAGTTCCGGGACTAGAAGATCACACAGATACGCAGTATTTT
CDR3aa: CATSRVPGLEDHTDTQYF

j_gene: TRBJ2-7
abundance: many
v_gene: TRBV6-2/TRBV6-3
d_gene: NA
CDR3nt: TGTGCCAGCAGTTACGAGGGGTCGCCCTACGAGCAGTACTTC
CDR3aa: CASSYEGSPYEQYF

j_gene: TRBJ1-2
abundance: NA
v_gene: TRBV7-9
d_gene: NA
CDR3nt: TGTGCCAGCCTCCCTCAGGGGTATGTGGGCGGCTACACCTTC
CDR3aa: CASLPQGYVGGYTF

j_gene: TRBJ1-6
abundance: few
v_gene: TRBV20-1
d_gene: NA
CDR3nt: TGCAGTGCCCGTCAGGCCCGGGCAGATTCACCCCTCCACTTT
CDR3aa: CSARQARADSPLHF

j_gene: TRBJ2-1
abundance: NA
v_gene: TRBV6-5
d_gene: TRBD2
CDR3nt: TGTGCCAGCAGTTACTCGAAGAGGAGGGTAGCGGGACCCAATGAGCAGTTCTTC
CDR3aa: CASSYSKRRVAGPNEQFF

j_gene: TRBJ1-1
abundance: many
v_gene: TRBV2
d_gene: NA
CDR3nt: TGTGCCAGCAAGCCAATGAACACTGAAGCTTTCTTT
CDR3aa: CASKPMNTEAFF

j_gene: TRBJ1-1
abundance: many
v_gene: TRBV28
d_gene: NA
CDR3nt: TGTGCCAGCAGTCTCGGGTCATTATTGGGCACTGAAGCTTTCTTT
CDR3aa: CASSLGSLLGTEAFF

j_gene: TRBJ2-7
abundance: NA
v_gene: TRBV6-9
d_gene: TRBD1
CDR3nt: TGTGCCAGCAGTTCCCTGGGACAGTATTTGTCCTACGAGCAGTACTTC
CDR3aa: CASSSLGQYLSYEQYF

j_gene: TRBJ2-7
abundance: NA
v_gene: TRBV12-3/TRBV12-4
d_gene: TRBD2
CDR3nt: TGTGCCAGCAGTTTCGGGACTAGCGGGAGGCCCGAGCAGTACTTC
CDR3aa: CASSFGTSGRPEQYF

j_gene: TRBJ2-7
abundance: many
v_gene: TRBV2
d_gene: NA
CDR3nt: TGTGCCAGCAGTGAAAGTATTGGAGGCTACGAGCAGTACTTC
CDR3aa: CASSESIGGYEQYF

j_gene: TRBJ1-4
abundance: few
v_gene: TRBV11-2
d_gene: TRBD1
CDR3nt: TGTGCCAGCAGCACAGGACCGACAGGGGCTAATGAAAAACTGTTTTTT
CDR3aa: CASSTGPTGANEKLFF

j_gene: TRBJ1-2
abundance: many
v_gene: TRBV20-1
d_gene: TRBD1
CDR3nt: TGCAGTGCACCCAACTCAAGGCAGGGGGATGGCTACACCTTC
CDR3aa: CSAPNSRQGDGYTF

j_gene: TRBJ2-2
abundance: NA
v_gene: TRBV7-9
d_gene: NA
CDR3nt: TGTGCCAGCATCAGTTTGGTGGGAACCGGGGAGCTGTTTTTT
CDR3aa: CASISLVGTGELFF

j_gene: TRBJ1-2
abundance: many
v_gene: TRBV2
d_gene: NA
CDR3nt: TGTGCCAGCAGTGAAGGCGGGAACTATGGCTACACCTTC
CDR3aa: CASSEGGNYGYTF

j_gene: TRBJ1-5
abundance: few
v_gene: TRBV19
d_gene: NA
CDR3nt: TGTGCCAGTAGTCCGAGAGGAGGGGTAGCTCAGCCCCAGCATTTT
CDR3aa: CASSPRGGVAQPQHF

j_gene: TRBJ2-7
abundance: NA
v_gene: TRBV3-1
d_gene: NA
CDR3nt: TGTGCCAGCAGCCCAACCACCGGCTACGAGCAGTACTTC
CDR3aa: CASSPTTGYEQYF